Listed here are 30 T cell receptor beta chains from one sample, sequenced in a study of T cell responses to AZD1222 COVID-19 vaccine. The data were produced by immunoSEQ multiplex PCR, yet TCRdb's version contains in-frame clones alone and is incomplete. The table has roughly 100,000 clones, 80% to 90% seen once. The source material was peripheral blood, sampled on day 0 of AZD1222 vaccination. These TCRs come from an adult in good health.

This CDR3 is CASREPKGNTYEQYF. CDR3 sequence (DNA): TGTGCCAGCCGCGAACCGAAGGGAAACACCTACGAGCAGTACTTC. This chain links TRBV28 with TRBJ2-7; D is uncertain. The germline CDR1 and CDR2 sequences are MDHEN and SYDVKM. The CDR3 has 15 amino acids. V dropped 8 bases and J dropped 2 bases, with 19 bases sitting between them. The whole variable domain, remainder taken from reference TRBV28 and TRBJ2-7, is DVKVTQSSRYLVKRTGEKVFLECVQDMDHENMFWYRQDPGLGLRLIYFSYDVKMKEKGDIPEGYSVSREKKERFSLILESASTNQTSMYLCASREPKGNTYEQYFGPGTRLTVT.

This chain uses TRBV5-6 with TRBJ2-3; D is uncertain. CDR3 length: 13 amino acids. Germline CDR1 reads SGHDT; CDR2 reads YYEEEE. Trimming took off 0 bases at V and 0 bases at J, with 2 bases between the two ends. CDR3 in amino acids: CASSLASTDTQYF. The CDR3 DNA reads TGTGCCAGCAGCTTGGCTAGCACAGATACGCAGTATTTT.

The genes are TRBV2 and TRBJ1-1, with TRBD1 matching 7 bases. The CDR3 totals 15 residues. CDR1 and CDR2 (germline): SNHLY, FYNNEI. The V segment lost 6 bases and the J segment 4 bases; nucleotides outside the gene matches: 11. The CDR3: CASSPPRQGFTEAFF. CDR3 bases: TGTGCCAGCAGCCCCCCCCGACAGGGATTCACTGAAGCTTTCTTT. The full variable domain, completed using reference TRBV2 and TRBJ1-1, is EPEVTQTPSHQVTQMGQEVILRCVPISNHLYFYWYRQILGQKVEFLVSFYNNEISEKSEIFDDQFSVERPDGSNFTLKIRSTKLEDSAMYFCASSPPRQGFTEAFFGQGTRLTVV.

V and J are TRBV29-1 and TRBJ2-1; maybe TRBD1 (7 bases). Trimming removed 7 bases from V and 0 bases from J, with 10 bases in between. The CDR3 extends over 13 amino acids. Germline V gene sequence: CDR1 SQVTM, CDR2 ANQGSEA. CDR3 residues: CSGGTASYNEQFF. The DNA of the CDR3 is TGCAGCGGCGGGACAGCCTCCTACAATGAGCAGTTCTTC.

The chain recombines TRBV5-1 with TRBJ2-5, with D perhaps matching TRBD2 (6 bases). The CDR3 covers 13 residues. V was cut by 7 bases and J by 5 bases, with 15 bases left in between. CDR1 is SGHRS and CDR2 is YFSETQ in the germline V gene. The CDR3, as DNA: TGCGCCAGCCAGAAGGAGGGATACGAGACCCAGTACTTC. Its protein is CASQKEGYETQYF.

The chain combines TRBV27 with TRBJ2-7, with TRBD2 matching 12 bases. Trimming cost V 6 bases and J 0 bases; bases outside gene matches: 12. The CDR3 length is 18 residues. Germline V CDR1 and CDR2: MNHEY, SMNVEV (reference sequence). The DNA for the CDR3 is TGTGCCAGCAGGCGGGCTAGCGGGAGGGCCTCCCGCTCCTACGAGCAGTACTTC. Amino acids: CASRRASGRASRSYEQYF.

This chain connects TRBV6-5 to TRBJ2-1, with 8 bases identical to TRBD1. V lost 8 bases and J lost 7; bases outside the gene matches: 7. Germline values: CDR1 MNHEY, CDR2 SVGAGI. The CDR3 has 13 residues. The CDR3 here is CASGQGAWNEQFF. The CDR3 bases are TGTGCCAGCGGGCAGGGGGCATGGAATGAGCAGTTCTTC.

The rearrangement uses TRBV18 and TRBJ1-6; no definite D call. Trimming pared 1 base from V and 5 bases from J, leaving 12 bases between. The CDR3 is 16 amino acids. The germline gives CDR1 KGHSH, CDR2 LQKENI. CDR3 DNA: TGTGCCAGCTCACCACGAACTAGCCGGGATAATTCACCCCTCCACTTT. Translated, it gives CASSPRTSRDNSPLHF.

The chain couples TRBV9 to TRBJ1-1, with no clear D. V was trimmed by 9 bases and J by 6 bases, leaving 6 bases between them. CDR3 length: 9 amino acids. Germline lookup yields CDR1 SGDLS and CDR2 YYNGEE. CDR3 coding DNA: TGTGCCACCTCGCCTGAAGCTTTCTTT. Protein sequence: CATSPEAFF.

The CDR3 loop reads CASSQCNGGRWTEAFF. The CDR3 nucleotides read TGCGCCAGCAGTCAATGTAATGGGGGGCGTTGGACTGAAGCTTTCTTT. The J gene is TRBJ1-1, the V gene TRBV23-1; D is perhaps TRBD1 (6 bases). TRBV23-1 is given ORF status, its function remaining uncertain. The CDR3 contains 16 residues. V was clipped by 1 base and J by 5 bases, with 17 bases between them.

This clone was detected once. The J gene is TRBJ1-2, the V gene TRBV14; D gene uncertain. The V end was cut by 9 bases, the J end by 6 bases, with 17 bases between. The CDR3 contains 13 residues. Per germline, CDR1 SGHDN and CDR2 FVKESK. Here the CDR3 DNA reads TGTGCCAGTGGGAGTGGGCAATGGGATGGCTACACCTTC. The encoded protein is CASGSGQWDGYTF.

CDR3 amino acids: CASSIAPGGRAGGNIQYF. CDR3 coding DNA: TGTGCCAGTAGTATAGCTCCTGGGGGCAGGGCGGGGGGAAACATTCAGTACTTC. V is TRBV19 and J is TRBJ2-4; 8 bases are a match to TRBD2. The CDR3 length is 18 residues. The V segment lost 1 base and the J segment 6 bases; nucleotides outside the gene matches: 14. Germline V gene sequence: CDR1 LNHDA, CDR2 SQIVND (reference sequence).

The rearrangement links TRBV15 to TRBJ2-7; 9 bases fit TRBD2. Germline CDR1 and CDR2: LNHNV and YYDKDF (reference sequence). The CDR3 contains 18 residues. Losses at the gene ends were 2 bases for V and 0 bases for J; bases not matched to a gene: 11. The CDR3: CATSRNTGPSGISYEQYF. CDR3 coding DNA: TGTGCCACCAGCAGAAATACGGGACCTAGCGGGATCTCCTACGAGCAGTACTTC.

The CDR3 spells CASSDRGADTIYF. The CDR3 coding sequence is TGTGCCAGCAGTGACAGGGGGGCAGACACCATATATTTT. The J gene is TRBJ1-3, the V gene TRBV25-1, with 7 bases identical to TRBD1. The CDR3 consists of 13 residues. With 3 bases clipped from V and 8 bases from J, the junction kept 4 bases outside the gene matches. CDR1 MGHDK and CDR2 SYGVNS come from the germline V gene.

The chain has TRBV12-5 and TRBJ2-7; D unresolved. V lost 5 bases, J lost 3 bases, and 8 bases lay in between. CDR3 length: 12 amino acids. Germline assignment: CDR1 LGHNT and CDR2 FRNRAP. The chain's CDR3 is CASGKDLYEQYF. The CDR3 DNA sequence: TGTGCTAGTGGTAAGGACCTCTACGAGCAGTACTTC. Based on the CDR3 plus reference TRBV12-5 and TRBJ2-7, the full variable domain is DARVTQTPRHKVTEMGQEVTMRCQPILGHNTVFWYRQTMMQGLELLAYFRNRAPLDDSGMPKDRFSAEMPDATLATLKIQPSEPRDSAVYFCASGKDLYEQYFGPGTRLTVT.

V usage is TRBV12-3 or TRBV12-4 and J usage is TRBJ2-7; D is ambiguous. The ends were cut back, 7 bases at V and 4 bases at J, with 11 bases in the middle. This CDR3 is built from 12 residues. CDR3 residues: CASNRHGYEQYF. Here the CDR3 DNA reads TGTGCCAGCAATCGACACGGATACGAGCAGTACTTC.

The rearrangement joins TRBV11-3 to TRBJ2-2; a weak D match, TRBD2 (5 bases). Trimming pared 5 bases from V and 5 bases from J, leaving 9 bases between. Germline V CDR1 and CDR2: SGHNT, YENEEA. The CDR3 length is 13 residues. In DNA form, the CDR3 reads TGTGCCAGCAGCCCCCGCGGGACCGGGGAGCTGTTTTTT. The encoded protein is CASSPRGTGELFF.

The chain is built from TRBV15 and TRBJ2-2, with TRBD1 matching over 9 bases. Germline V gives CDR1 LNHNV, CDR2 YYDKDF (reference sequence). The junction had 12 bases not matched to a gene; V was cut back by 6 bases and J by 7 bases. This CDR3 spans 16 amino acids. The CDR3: CATRDPGQGTHGELFF. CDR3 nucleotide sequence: TGTGCCACCAGGGACCCGGGACAGGGTACCCACGGGGAGCTGTTTTTT.

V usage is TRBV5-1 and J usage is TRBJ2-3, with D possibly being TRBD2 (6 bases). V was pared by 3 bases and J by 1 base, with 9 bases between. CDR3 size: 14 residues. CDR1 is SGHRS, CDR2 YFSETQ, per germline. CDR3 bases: TGCGCCAGCAGCTCTCCGGGAGGCACAGATACGCAGTATTTT. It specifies CASSSPGGTDTQYF.

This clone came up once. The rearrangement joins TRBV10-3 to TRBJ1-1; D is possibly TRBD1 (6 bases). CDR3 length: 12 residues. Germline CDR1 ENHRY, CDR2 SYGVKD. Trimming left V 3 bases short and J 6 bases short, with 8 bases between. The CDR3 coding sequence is TGTGCCATCAGTGAATGGGGGCCTGAAGCTTTCTTT. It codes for CAISEWGPEAFF.

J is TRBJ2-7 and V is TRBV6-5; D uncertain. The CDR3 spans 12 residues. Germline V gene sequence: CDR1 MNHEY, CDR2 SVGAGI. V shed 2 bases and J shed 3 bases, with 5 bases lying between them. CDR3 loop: CASSYVGYEQYF. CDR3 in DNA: TGTGCCAGCAGTTACGTAGGCTACGAGCAGTACTTC.

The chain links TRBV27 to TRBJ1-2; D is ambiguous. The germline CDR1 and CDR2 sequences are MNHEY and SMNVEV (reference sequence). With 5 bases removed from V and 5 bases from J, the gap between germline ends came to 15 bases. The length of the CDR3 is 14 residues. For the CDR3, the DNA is TGTGCCAGCAGTCCACGGACGGCTATATATGGCTACACCTTC. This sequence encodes CASSPRTAIYGYTF.

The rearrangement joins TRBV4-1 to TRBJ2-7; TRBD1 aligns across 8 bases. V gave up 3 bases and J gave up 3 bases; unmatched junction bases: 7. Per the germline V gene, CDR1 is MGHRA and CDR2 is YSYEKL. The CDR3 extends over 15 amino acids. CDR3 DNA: TGCGCCAGCAGCCAGGCCGGACAGGGAATCTACGAGCAGTACTTC. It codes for CASSQAGQGIYEQYF.

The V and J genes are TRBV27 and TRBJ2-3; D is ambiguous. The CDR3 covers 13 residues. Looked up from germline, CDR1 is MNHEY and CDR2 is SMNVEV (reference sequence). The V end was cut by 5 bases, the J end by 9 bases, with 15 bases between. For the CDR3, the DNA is TGTGCCAGCAGTCCACTCCGTGATGTCACGCAGTATTTT. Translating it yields CASSPLRDVTQYF.

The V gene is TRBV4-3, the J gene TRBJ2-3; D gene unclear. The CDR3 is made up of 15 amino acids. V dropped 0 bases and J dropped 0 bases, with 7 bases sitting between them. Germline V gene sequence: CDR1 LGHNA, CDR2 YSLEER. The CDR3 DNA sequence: TGCGCCAGCAGCCAAGAGGTGTCTAGCACAGATACGCAGTATTTT. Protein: CASSQEVSSTDTQYF.

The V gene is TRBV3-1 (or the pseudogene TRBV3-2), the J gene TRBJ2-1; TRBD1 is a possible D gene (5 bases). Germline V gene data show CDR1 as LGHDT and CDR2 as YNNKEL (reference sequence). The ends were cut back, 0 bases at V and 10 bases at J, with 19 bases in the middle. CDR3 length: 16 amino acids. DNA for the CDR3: TGTGCCAGCAGCCAAGAACCTCGATGGGTAGCAGGGGAGCAGTTCTTC. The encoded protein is CASSQEPRWVAGEQFF.

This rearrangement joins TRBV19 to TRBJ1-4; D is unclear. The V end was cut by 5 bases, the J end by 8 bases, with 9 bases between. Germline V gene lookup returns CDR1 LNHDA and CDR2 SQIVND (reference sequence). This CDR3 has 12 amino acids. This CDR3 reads CASSYRGEKLFF. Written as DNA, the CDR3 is TGTGCCAGTAGTTACCGCGGGGAAAAACTGTTTTTT.

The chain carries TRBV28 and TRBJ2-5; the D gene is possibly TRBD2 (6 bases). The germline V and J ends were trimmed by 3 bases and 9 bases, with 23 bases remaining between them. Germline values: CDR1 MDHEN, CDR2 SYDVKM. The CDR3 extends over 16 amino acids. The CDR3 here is CASSFLGSGAEGSQYF. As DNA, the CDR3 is TGTGCCAGCAGTTTCTTGGGGTCGGGAGCCGAGGGGTCCCAGTACTTC.

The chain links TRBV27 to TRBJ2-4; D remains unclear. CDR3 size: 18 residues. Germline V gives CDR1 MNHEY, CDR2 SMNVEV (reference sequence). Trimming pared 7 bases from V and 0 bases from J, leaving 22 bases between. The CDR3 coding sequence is TGTGCCAGCACCCTTCCACCCCCACTTCCACTAGCCAAAAACATTCAGTACTTC. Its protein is CASTLPPPLPLAKNIQYF.

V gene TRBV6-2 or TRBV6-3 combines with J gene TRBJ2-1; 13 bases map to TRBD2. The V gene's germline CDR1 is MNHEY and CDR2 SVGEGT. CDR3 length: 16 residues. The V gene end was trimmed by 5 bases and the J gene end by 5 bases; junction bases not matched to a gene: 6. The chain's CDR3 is CASSKITSGGDNEQFF. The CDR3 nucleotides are TGTGCCAGCAGTAAGATAACTAGCGGGGGGGACAATGAGCAGTTCTTC.